A selection of T cell receptor beta chains follows, all from one sample in a study of blood T cell repertoires in COVID-19. Repertoires were generated with immunoSEQ multiplex PCR, while TCRdb's copy carries only in-frame clones and drops some. The sample has fewer than 150,000 clones, about 79% seen once. Input material: peripheral blood. The receptors originated from a man aged 65 to 79 with acute or convalescent COVID-19. CDR3s include the opening cysteine and the closing phenylalanine or tryptophan. A D gene is named only where the DNA matches it firmly. For some rows the clone size is stated as once, few or many, or as a class when expanded; others skip it.

>TRBJ2-7|.|TRBV12-5|.
TGTGCTAGTGGTTTGGAGGCAGGGCCGACCTCCTACGAGCAGTACTTC
CASGLEAGPTSYEQYF
>TRBJ2-7|TRBD1|TRBV6-5|.
TGTGCCAGCAGAACGACAGGGCTCTCCTACGAGCAGTACTTC
CASRTTGLSYEQYF
>TRBJ2-3|.|TRBV3-1/TRBV3-2|.
TGTGCCAGCAGCCTTAGAGGGGGGGGAGATACGCAGTATTTT
CASSLRGGGDTQYF
>TRBJ1-2|.|TRBV6-5|.
TGTGCCAGCAAAGCGGGCGTTAACTATGGCTACACCTTC
CASKAGVNYGYTF
>TRBJ2-6|TRBD1|TRBV18|.
TGTGCCAGCTCACCTTTAAGGCCACAGGGGACAACTGGGGCCAACGTCCTGACTTTC
CASSPLRPQGTTGANVLTF
>TRBJ1-2|.|TRBV7-2|.
TGTGCCAGCAGCTTAGCGGCAGGGTCGGGCTACACCTTC
CASSLAAGSGYTF
>TRBJ2-5|TRBD1|TRBV11-2|few
TGTGCCAGCAGCCCCACGCTCCCGGGACAGGGGGGGAGGGAGACCCAGTACTTC
CASSPTLPGQGGRETQYF
>TRBJ1-1|.|TRBV3-1/TRBV3-2|.
TGTGCCAGCAGCCAAGAGGAGGGACCCACTGAAGCTTTCTTT
CASSQEEGPTEAFF
>TRBJ1-1|TRBD1|TRBV27|.
TGTGCCAGCAGCTACGACAGGGTCGGGAACACTGAAGCTTTCTTT
CASSYDRVGNTEAFF
>TRBJ1-3|.|TRBV6-2/TRBV6-3|once
TGTGCCAGCAGCGCCCAGTTTGGAAACACCATATATTTT
CASSAQFGNTIYF
>TRBJ2-6|.|TRBV2|.
TGTGCCAGCTCGTCAGGGGCAGGGGCCAACGTCCTGACTTTC
CASSSGAGANVLTF
>TRBJ2-4|TRBD2|TRBV5-6|once
TGTGCCAGCAGCATGGGACTAGCGGGGGGGCGTGAAAACATTCAGTACTTC
CASSMGLAGGRENIQYF
>TRBJ1-6|TRBD1|TRBV6-5|.
TGTGCCAGTAGGGACAGCGTGGATTCACCCCTCCACTTT
CASRDSVDSPLHF
>TRBJ1-4|TRBD1|TRBV6-5|.
TGTGCCAGCAGTTTAGTTGGACAGGGCGGGGAGAAACTGTTTTTT
CASSLVGQGGEKLFF